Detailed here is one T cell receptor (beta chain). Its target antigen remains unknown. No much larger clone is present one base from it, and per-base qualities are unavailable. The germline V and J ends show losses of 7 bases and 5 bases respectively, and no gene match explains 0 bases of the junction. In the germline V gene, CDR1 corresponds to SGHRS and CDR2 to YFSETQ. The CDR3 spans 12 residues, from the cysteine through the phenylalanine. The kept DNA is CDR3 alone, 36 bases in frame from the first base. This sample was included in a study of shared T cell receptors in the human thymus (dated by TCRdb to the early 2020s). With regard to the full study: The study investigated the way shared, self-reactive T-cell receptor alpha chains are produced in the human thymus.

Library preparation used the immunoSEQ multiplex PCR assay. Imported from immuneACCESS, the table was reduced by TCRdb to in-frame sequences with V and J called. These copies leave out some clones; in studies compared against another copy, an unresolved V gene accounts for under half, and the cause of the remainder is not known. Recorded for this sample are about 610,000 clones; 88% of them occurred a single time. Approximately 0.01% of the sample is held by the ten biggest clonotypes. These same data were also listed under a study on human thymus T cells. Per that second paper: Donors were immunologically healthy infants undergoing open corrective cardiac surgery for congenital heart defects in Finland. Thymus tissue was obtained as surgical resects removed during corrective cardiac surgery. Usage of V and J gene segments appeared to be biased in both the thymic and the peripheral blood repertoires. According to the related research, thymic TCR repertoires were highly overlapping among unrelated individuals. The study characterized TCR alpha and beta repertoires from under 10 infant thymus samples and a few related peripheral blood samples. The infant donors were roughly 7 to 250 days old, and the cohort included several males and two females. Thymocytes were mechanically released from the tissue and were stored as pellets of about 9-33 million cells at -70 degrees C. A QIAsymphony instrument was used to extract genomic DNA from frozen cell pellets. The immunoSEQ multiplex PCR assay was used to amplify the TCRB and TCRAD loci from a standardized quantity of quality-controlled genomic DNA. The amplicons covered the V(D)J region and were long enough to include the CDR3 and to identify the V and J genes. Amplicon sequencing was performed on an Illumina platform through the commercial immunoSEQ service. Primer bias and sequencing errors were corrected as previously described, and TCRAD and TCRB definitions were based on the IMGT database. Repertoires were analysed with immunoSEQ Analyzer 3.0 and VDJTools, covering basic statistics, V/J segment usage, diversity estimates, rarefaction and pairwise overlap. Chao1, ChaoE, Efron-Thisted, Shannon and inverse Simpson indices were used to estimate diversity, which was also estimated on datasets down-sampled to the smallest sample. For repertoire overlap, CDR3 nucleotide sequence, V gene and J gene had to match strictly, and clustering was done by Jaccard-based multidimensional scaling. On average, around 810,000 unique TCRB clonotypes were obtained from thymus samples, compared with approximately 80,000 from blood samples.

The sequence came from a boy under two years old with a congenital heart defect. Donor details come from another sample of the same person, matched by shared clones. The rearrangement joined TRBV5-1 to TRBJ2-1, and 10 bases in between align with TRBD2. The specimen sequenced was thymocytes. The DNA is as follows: TGCGCCAGCGGACTAGCGGACAATGAGCAGTTCTTC. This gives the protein CASGLADNEQFF.